One and the same sample provided the 9 T cell receptor beta chains below, sequenced in a study of beta chain features in type 1 diabetes. Study-wide points: Among all four CD4+ subsets, Type 1 diabetes patients had TCRB CDR3s that were moderately but significantly shorter.

These receptors are not linked to any known antigen. Reverse transcribing all isolated RNA meant expressed TCRB transcripts were sequenced. Using immunoSEQ multiplex PCR, the repertoire was profiled, and TCRdb retains in-frame clones only, with some absent. The sample lists more than 100,000 clones, approximately 16% occurring once. The sample was central memory CD4+ T cells from blood. These receptors originate from a young man with type 1 diabetes.

The chain carries TRBV9 and TRBJ1-2; D is undetermined. Germline V gene lookup returns CDR1 SGDLS and CDR2 YYNGEE. The V gene lost 4 bases and the J gene lost 0 bases, with 13 bases spanning the gap. This CDR3 spans 15 amino acids. The CDR3 nucleotides read TGTGCCAGCAGCATACGGCCTTTCGCTAACTATGGCTACACCTTC. Translated, it gives CASSIRPFANYGYTF.

The chain couples TRBV10-3 to TRBJ1-5, with TRBD1 matching over 9 bases. Germline V gene data show CDR1 as ENHRY and CDR2 as SYGVKD. V lost 5 bases to trimming and J lost 3 bases; unmatched junction nucleotides: 5. The CDR3 is 15 amino acids. The CDR3 sequence is CAISPGTGNNQPQHF. The CDR3 DNA is TGTGCCATCAGTCCCGGGACAGGGAACAATCAGCCCCAGCATTTT.

The chain links TRBV11-3 to TRBJ2-1; TRBD2 aligns across 10 bases. CDR3 length equals 17 residues. Germline values: CDR1 SGHNT, CDR2 YENEEA. Trimming removed 4 bases from V and 5 bases from J; junction bases left unmatched: 11. The CDR3 sequence: CASSSYRGLARHNEQFF. Written as DNA, the CDR3 is TGTGCCAGCAGCTCCTATAGGGGACTAGCGAGACACAATGAGCAGTTCTTC.

Ten or more counts support this clone. The gene calls are TRBV9 and TRBJ2-2, with a tentative D call TRBD1 (5 bases). The CDR3 runs to 13 residues. Germline V lookup: CDR1 SGDLS, CDR2 YYNGEE. The V end was cut by 0 bases, the J end by 5 bases, with 5 bases between. In DNA form, the CDR3 reads TGTGCCAGCAGCGTAGCAGGGACCGGGGAGCTGTTTTTT. It yields the protein CASSVAGTGELFF.

This sequence joins TRBV18 and TRBJ2-3; D gene ambiguous. V lost 4 bases to trimming and J lost 5 bases, with 7 bases between them. Germline loops: CDR1 KGHSH, CDR2 LQKENI. This CDR3 region has 12 residues. The CDR3 DNA reads TGTGCCAGCTCACGATCTCTAGATACGCAGTATTTT. Its translation: CASSRSLDTQYF.

This clone has just a few counts. The same CDR3 arises from other DNA sequences in this sample as well. The chain links TRBV7-2 to TRBJ1-2; 9 nucleotides line up with TRBD1. V was pared by 4 bases and J by 8 bases, with 11 bases of the junction left unmatched. This CDR3 contains 15 residues. Per germline, CDR1 SGHTA and CDR2 FQGNSA. The CDR3 bases are TGTGCCAGCAGCTCTACGCCGGGACAGGGAAACGGCTACACCTTC. It is translated as CASSSTPGQGNGYTF.

The rearrangement uses TRBV10-3 and TRBJ1-1; 9 positions agree with TRBD1. The CDR3 runs to 15 residues. The V and J ends lost 4 bases and 1 base, in that order; junction bases with no gene match: 4. Germline V gives CDR1 ENHRY, CDR2 SYGVKD. CDR3: CAISVRTGANTEAFF. For the CDR3, the DNA is TGTGCCATCAGTGTCCGGACAGGGGCGAACACTGAAGCTTTCTTT.

This clone showed up just a few times. This chain uses TRBV29-1 with TRBJ1-5, with D perhaps TRBD1 (5 bases). This CDR3 is 15 amino acids long. Germline CDR1 and CDR2: SQVTM and ANQGSEA. Trimming pared 4 bases from V and 0 bases from J, leaving 13 bases between. Here the CDR3 DNA reads TGCAGCGTTGGGGGGACTCCTCATAGCAATCAGCCCCAGCATTTT. This gives the protein CSVGGTPHSNQPQHF.

The gene calls are TRBV29-1 and TRBJ2-2, with 7 nucleotides matching TRBD1. There are 13 residues in the CDR3. V lost 6 bases, J lost 3 bases, and 4 bases stayed unmatched. Germline CDR1 and CDR2: SQVTM and ANQGSEA. The CDR3 DNA reads as TGCAGCGTCTGGGACAGAGACACCGGGGAGCTGTTTTTT. The encoded protein is CSVWDRDTGELFF.